What follows are 5 T cell receptor beta chains derived from one specimen sequenced in a study of T cells expressing NK-cell markers. TCRdb reprocessed the 5' RACE reads and stores each CDR3 protein as one record, lacking DNA. The sample table includes under 600,000 distinct CDR3 sequences. The sample taken for sequencing was blood T cells: a sorted CD56 or NKG2C T cell subset, CD4+ or CD8+ T cells, or bulk PBMC T cells (not recorded which). The receptors stem from a woman between 50 and 59 years old in good health.

The CDR3 region is CASSQLNRTSGTDTQYF. The chain couples TRBV3-1 to TRBJ2-3; TCRdb outputs TRBD2, but without DNA this stays unchecked. Germline lookup yields CDR1 LGHDT and CDR2 YNNKEL (reference sequence). This CDR3 is built from 17 residues.

The chain employs TRBV7-2 and TRBJ2-2; with no DNA, the TCRdb D assignment of TRBD2 cannot be verified. Germline CDR1 is SGHTA and CDR2 is FQGNSA. The CDR3 is made up of 15 amino acids. This CDR3 is CASSLAGGVSGELFF. Filled out from reference TRBV7-2 and TRBJ2-2, the complete variable domain reads GAGVSQSPSNKVTEKGKDVELRCDPISGHTALYWYRQSLGQGLEFLIYFQGNSAPDKSGLPSDRFSAERTGGSVSTLTIQRTQQEDSAVYLCASSLAGGVSGELFFGEGSRLTVL.

The chain couples TRBV25-1 to TRBJ2-1. The CDR3 is made up of 12 amino acids. Per the germline V gene, CDR1 is MGHDK and CDR2 is SYGVNS. The CDR3 sequence is CASSESIYEQFF.

V is TRBV6-1 and J is TRBJ2-7; TCRdb's D call, TRBD2, is unchecked because there is no DNA. Germline CDR1 MNHNS, CDR2 SASEGT. The CDR3 runs to 15 residues. This CDR3 reads CASSGGIAGAFEQYF.

The chain employs TRBV5-1 and TRBJ2-1. The CDR3 extends over 14 amino acids. CDR1 and CDR2 (germline): SGHRS, YFSETQ. The CDR3 loop is CASSPLRQMNEQFF.